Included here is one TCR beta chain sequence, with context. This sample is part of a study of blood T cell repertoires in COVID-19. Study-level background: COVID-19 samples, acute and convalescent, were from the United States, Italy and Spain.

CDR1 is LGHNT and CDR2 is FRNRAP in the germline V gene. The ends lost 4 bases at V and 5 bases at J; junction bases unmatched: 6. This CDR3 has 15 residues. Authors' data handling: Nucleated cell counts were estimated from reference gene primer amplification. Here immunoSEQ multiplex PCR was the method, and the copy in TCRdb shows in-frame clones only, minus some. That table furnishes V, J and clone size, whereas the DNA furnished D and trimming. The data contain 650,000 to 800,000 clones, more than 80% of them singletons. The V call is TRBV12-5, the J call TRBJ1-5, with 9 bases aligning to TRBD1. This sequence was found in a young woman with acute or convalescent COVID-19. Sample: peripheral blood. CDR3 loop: CASGSYRGQYQPQHF. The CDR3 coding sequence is TGTGCTAGTGGTTCATACAGGGGGCAATATCAGCCCCAGCATTTT. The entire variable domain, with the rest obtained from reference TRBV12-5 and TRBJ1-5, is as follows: DARVTQTPRHKVTEMGQEVTMRCQPILGHNTVFWYRQTMMQGLELLAYFRNRAPLDDSGMPKDRFSAEMPDATLATLKIQPSEPRDSAVYFCASGSYRGQYQPQHFGDGTRLSIL.